This T cell receptor beta chain was observed in a study of cytomegalovirus exposure and HLA in healthy donors. This clone showed up just once. 13 Jbeta primers and 60 Vbeta primers were used for the PCR. The repertoire was sequenced with immunoSEQ multiplex PCR; TCRdb's copy has only in-frame clones and lacks some. The sample shows 130,000 to 150,000 clones, around 78% of them seen only once. Germline values: CDR1 LNHDA, CDR2 SQIVND (reference sequence). V was trimmed by 9 bases and J by 3 bases, leaving 23 bases between them. The CDR3 is 16 amino acids. This sequence was found in a man aged 40-49 years in good health and CMV-seropositive. The rearrangement uses TRBV19 and TRBJ1-1, with TRBD1 as a possible D gene (6 bases). Sample: PBMCs. The CDR3 is CASRGGTTETHTEAFF. The CDR3 region has the DNA TGTGCCAGCCGGGGGGGCACAACAGAGACGCACACTGAAGCTTTCTTT.